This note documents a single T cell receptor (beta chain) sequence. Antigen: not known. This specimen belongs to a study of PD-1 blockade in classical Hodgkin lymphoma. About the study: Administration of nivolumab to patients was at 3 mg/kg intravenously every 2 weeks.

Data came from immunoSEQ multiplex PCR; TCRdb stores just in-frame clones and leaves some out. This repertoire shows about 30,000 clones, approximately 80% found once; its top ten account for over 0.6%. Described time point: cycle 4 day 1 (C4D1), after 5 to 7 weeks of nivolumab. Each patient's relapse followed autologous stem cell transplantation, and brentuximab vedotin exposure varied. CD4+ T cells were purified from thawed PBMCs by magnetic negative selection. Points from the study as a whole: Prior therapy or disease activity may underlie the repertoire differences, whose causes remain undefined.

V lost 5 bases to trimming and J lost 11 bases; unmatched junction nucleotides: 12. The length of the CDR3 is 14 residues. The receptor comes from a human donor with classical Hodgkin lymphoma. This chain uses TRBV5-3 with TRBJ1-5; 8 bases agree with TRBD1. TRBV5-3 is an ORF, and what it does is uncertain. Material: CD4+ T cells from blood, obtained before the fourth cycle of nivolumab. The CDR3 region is CARRKDRALRAQHF. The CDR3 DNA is TGTGCCAGAAGAAAGGACAGGGCCCTCCGGGCCCAGCATTTT.